This TCR beta chain comes out of a study of blood T cell repertoires in COVID-19. The overall study: Italy, Spain and the United States were the sources of the convalescent and acute COVID-19 samples.

This clone was seen a single time. Trimming pared 4 bases from V and 4 bases from J, leaving 15 bases between. Germline assignment: CDR1 SGHKS and CDR2 YYEKEE (reference sequence). The CDR3 totals 14 residues. Data came from immunoSEQ multiplex PCR; TCRdb stores just in-frame clones and leaves some out. Among 300,000 to 500,000 clones listed, roughly 90% were seen once. This sequence joins TRBV5-5 and TRBJ2-7; D might be TRBD2 (6 bases). This receptor was taken from a woman aged 25 to 39 with acute COVID-19. Sequencing was carried out using PBMCs or T cells enriched from blood (not recorded which). In nucleotides, the CDR3 is TGTGCCAGCAGCATGCCGGGACTTAGGTACGAGCAGTACTTC. Amino acids: CASSMPGLRYEQYF.